This note documents a single T cell receptor (beta chain) sequence. Its antigen is unknown. As for time point: approximately ten-day in vitro stimulation with candidate neoantigen peptide 4. Each of several ELISpot-reactive candidate peptides was used for 10-day stimulation. The CDR3 sequence is 14 residues long. V lost 5 bases, J lost 3 bases, and 6 bases stayed unmatched. Germline V lookup: CDR1 SGHNT, CDR2 YENEEA. This specimen comes from a study of PD-1 blockade in mismatch repair-deficient tumors. Method: immunoSEQ multiplex PCR; TCRdb's copy keeps in-frame clones and lacks some. The table lists roughly 13,000 clones, roughly 80% of them singletons. Whole-study results and caveats: Tumor-resident clones, often absent from pretreatment blood, expanded after pembrolizumab and then contracted.

This receptor was obtained from an adult with mismatch repair-deficient cancer. The sequencing used cells cultured in vitro, collected from a patient treated with pembrolizumab. The chain couples TRBV11-3 to TRBJ2-7, with TRBD2 identical over 8 bases. The CDR3 nucleotides are TGTGCCAGCAGCACCCGGACTAGCCGCTACGAGCAGTACTTC. Residues: CASSTRTSRYEQYF.